One and the same sample provided the 8 T cell receptor beta chains below, sequenced in a study of spatial heterogeneity in lung cancer. TCRdb reanalysed the 5' RACE reads using MiXCR and keeps one entry per CDR3 protein. The data show some 4,100 distinct CDR3 sequences, approximately 20% seen once. Time point described: sample taken at primary tumor resection. Tumor, nontumor lung or frozen PBMC supplied whole RNA, sequenced without sorting. The sequencing used PBMCs, collected at surgery. These receptors originate from a male donor with early-stage non-small cell lung cancer.

Relative to its sample, this clonotype is medium-sized. The chain combines TRBV11-1 with TRBJ2-5; 9 bases are shared with TRBD2. Germline V CDR1 and CDR2: SGHAT, FQDESV (reference sequence). The CDR3 sequence is 17 residues long. Trimming removed 4 bases from V and 2 bases from J; junction bases left unmatched: 11. The CDR3, as DNA: TGTGCCAGCAGCTCGCGAAGGCCTAGCGGGGCGCAAGAGACCCAGTACTTC. It is translated as CASSSRRPSGAQETQYF.

The chain couples TRBV27 to TRBJ1-1; maybe TRBD1 (5 bases). The CDR3 totals 15 residues. Germline loops: CDR1 MNHEY, CDR2 SMNVEV (reference sequence). V was clipped by 1 base and J by 4 bases, with 13 bases between them. The CDR3 region is CASSLWGARGTEAFF. CDR3 in DNA: TGTGCCAGCAGTTTATGGGGAGCGAGGGGCACTGAAGCTTTCTTT.

By sample share, this clonotype is medium-sized. This sequence joins TRBV4-2 and TRBJ2-3, with D unclear. This CDR3 is built from 12 residues. V was trimmed by 1 base and J by 5 bases, leaving 4 bases between them. From germline, CDR1 is LGHNA and CDR2 YNFKEQ. CDR3 in DNA: TGTGCCAGCAGCCAAGTGAAAGATACGCAGTATTTT. Amino acid sequence: CASSQVKDTQYF.

CDR3 nucleotides: TGTGCCAGCATTGGGTCACAAAATCAGCCCCAGCATTTT. Translation: CASIGSQNQPQHF. The chain links TRBV6-1 to TRBJ1-5; no firm D call. Germline CDR1 reads MNHNS; CDR2 reads SASEGT. CDR3 length: 13 residues. Between the trimmed V and J ends, which lost 7 bases and 4 bases, there was a span of 11 bases.

This chain links TRBV7-2 with TRBJ2-1; D possibly corresponds to TRBD2 (7 bases). This CDR3 has 14 residues. Germline CDR1 reads SGHTA; CDR2 reads FQGNSA. Trimming pared 3 bases from V and 5 bases from J, leaving 11 bases between. CDR3 protein: CASSFEGGDNEQFF. The CDR3 DNA reads TGTGCCAGCAGCTTCGAAGGGGGGGACAATGAGCAGTTCTTC.

This clonotype appeared a single time. The rearrangement uses TRBV7-9 and TRBJ2-1, with D possibly matching TRBD2 (5 bases). V was cut by 2 bases and J by 7 bases, with 12 bases left in between. The CDR3 consists of 14 residues. Germline lookup yields CDR1 SEHNR and CDR2 FQNEAQ (reference sequence). The CDR3 DNA reads TGTGCCAGCAGCTTATCTACTAGGACGAATGAGCAGTTCTTC. Its translation is CASSLSTRTNEQFF.

This clonotype has more than one count but fewer than ten. The V call is TRBV5-1, the J call TRBJ2-7; D possibly corresponds to TRBD2 (6 bases). There are 13 residues in the CDR3. Germline lookup yields CDR1 SGHRS and CDR2 YFSETQ. The V and J ends lost 5 bases and 7 bases respectively, with 16 bases between them. The CDR3 DNA reads as TGCGCCAGCAGTTTCTTGGCGGGAATAGAGCAGTACTTC. Translating it yields CASSFLAGIEQYF.

This clonotype was recorded many times. The rearrangement joins TRBV18 to TRBJ2-5; perhaps TRBD2 as D (6 bases). Germline CDR1 reads KGHSH; CDR2 reads LQKENI. The CDR3 totals 16 residues. Trimming shortened V by 6 bases and J by 2 bases, and 19 bases separated the two germline ends. The CDR3 DNA is TGTGCCAGCTCTCTCAACCCCGGGACTTTTCAAGAGACCCAGTACTTC. This sequence encodes CASSLNPGTFQETQYF. The full variable domain, with the rest looked up from reference TRBV18 and TRBJ2-5, is NAGVMQNPRHLVRRRGQEARLRCSPMKGHSHVYWYRQLPEEGLKFMVYLQKENIIDESGMPKERFSAEFPKEGPSILRIQQVVRGDSAAYFCASSLNPGTFQETQYFGPGTRLLVL.